The 23 T cell receptor beta chains below all came from one sample that was sequenced in a study of blood T cell repertoires in COVID-19. The data were produced by immunoSEQ multiplex PCR, yet TCRdb's version contains in-frame clones alone and is incomplete. This sample yields 110,000 to 150,000 clones, of which roughly 89% are seen a single time; less than 5.5% belongs to the top ten. The specimen was PBMCs or T cells enriched from blood (not recorded which). Receptor source: a man aged 50-60 years who had recovered from COVID-19.

This clone was recorded many times. The V call is TRBV27, the J call TRBJ1-5, with a weak D call TRBD1 (6 bases). Germline CDR1 is MNHEY and CDR2 is SMNVEV (reference sequence). This CDR3 comprises 14 residues. Trimming pared 4 bases from V and 1 base from J, leaving 8 bases between. The CDR3 loop reads CASSSGGSNQPQHF. The CDR3 DNA reads TGTGCCAGCAGTTCGGGGGGCAGCAATCAGCCCCAGCATTTT.

For the CDR3, the DNA is TGTGCCAGCGGGGGGATCCTTCGAGGCTACACCTTC. It encodes CASGGILRGYTF. This sequence joins TRBV12-3 or TRBV12-4 and TRBJ1-2; possible D gene TRBD1, 5 bases. CDR3 length: 12 residues. Trimming left V 8 bases short and J 8 bases short, with 15 bases between.

The chain has TRBV30 and TRBJ2-1, with a weak D call TRBD2 (5 bases). V dropped 5 bases and J dropped 7 bases, with 12 bases sitting between them. Germline V gene lookup returns CDR1 GTSNPN and CDR2 SVGIG (reference sequence). There are 12 residues in the CDR3. CDR3 residues: CAWGPTINEQFF. The CDR3 DNA reads as TGTGCCTGGGGGCCGACTATAAATGAGCAGTTCTTC.

The J gene is TRBJ1-1, the V gene TRBV3-1 (or the pseudogene TRBV3-2); maybe TRBD1 (6 bases). The CDR3 loop spans 14 amino acids. The germline gives CDR1 LGHDT, CDR2 YNNKEL (reference sequence). Trimming cost V 4 bases and J 2 bases, with 11 bases left between them. DNA for the CDR3: TGTGCCAGCAGCCCCCGGACAGCTAACACTGAAGCTTTCTTT. Encoded protein: CASSPRTANTEAFF.

J is TRBJ2-1 and V is TRBV5-4, with 10 bases matching TRBD2. The V and J ends lost 2 bases and 5 bases, in that order; junction bases with no gene match: 4. CDR3 length: 15 residues. Germline V gene data show CDR1 as SGHNT and CDR2 as YYREEE (reference sequence). The CDR3 region has the DNA TGTGCCAGCAGCTTTAGCGGGGGGAATAACAATGAGCAGTTCTTC. It translates to CASSFSGGNNNEQFF. The whole variable domain, filled in from reference TRBV5-4 and TRBJ2-1, reads ETGVTQSPTHLIKTRGQQVTLRCSSQSGHNTVSWYQQALGQGPQFIFQYYREEENGRGNFPPRFSGLQFPNYSSELNVNALELDDSALYLCASSFSGGNNNEQFFGPGTRLTVL.

The chain recombines TRBV7-3 with TRBJ2-5; the match to TRBD1 covers 11 bases. The J segment lost 5 bases and the V segment lost 4 bases, leaving 0 bases of the junction unmatched. This CDR3 spans 13 amino acids. Germline V CDR1 and CDR2: SGHTA, FQGTGA. The CDR3 region is CASSWDRGETQYF. CDR3 bases: TGTGCCAGCAGCTGGGACAGGGGGGAGACCCAGTACTTC.

V usage is TRBV6-5 and J usage is TRBJ2-3, with TRBD2 identical over 7 bases. Germline V gene data show CDR1 as MNHEY and CDR2 as SVGAGI. This CDR3 comprises 16 residues. V shed 3 bases, J shed 3 bases, and the junction held 9 bases outside the gene matches. CDR3 residues: CASSYRSGRETDTQYF. As DNA, the CDR3 is TGTGCCAGCAGTTATCGTTCAGGGCGGGAGACAGATACGCAGTATTTT.

V and J are TRBV18 and TRBJ2-3; D not certain. Looked up from germline, CDR1 is KGHSH and CDR2 is LQKENI. CDR3 length: 15 amino acids. The V gene lost 6 bases and the J gene lost 3 bases, with 16 bases spanning the gap. The CDR3 here is CASSPIRQVTDTQYF. CDR3 nucleotides: TGTGCCAGCTCCCCTATCCGACAAGTAACAGATACGCAGTATTTT.

The V call is TRBV5-5, the J call TRBJ2-7; TRBD1 agrees at 9 bases. V shed 2 bases and J 3 bases; nucleotides not matched to a gene: 6. CDR3 length: 15 residues. CDR1 and CDR2 from the germline V gene are SGHKS and YYEKEE (reference sequence). CDR3 nucleotide sequence: TGTGCCAGCAGCTTCCGGGACAGGGTGTACTACGAGCAGTACGTC. Its protein product is CASSFRDRVYYEQYV.

This chain joins TRBV4-2 and TRBJ2-5; no reliable D call. This CDR3 has 14 residues. Germline V gives CDR1 LGHNA, CDR2 YNFKEQ. V lost 0 bases and J 1 base, leaving 6 bases between the germline ends. The CDR3 sequence is CASSQDPSQETQYF. The CDR3 region has the DNA TGTGCCAGCAGCCAAGATCCCAGCCAAGAGACCCAGTACTTC.

CDR3 sequence reads: CASSYQAGGGEQYF. CDR3 DNA: TGCGCCAGCAGCTATCAAGCGGGAGGAGGCGAGCAGTACTTC. The chain has TRBV5-1 and TRBJ2-7; 9 nucleotides match TRBD2. The CDR3 has 14 amino acids. Germline values: CDR1 SGHRS, CDR2 YFSETQ. V shed 3 bases, J shed 6 bases, and the junction held 7 bases outside the gene matches.

This chain connects TRBV18 to TRBJ1-1; weak D call: TRBD1 (6 bases). V lost 3 bases to trimming and J lost 3 bases, with 8 bases between them. Germline V CDR1 and CDR2: KGHSH, LQKENI. The CDR3 contains 13 residues. The CDR3 nucleotides read TGTGCCAGCTCACCCTCAGGGGACACTGAAGCTTTCTTT. Protein product: CASSPSGDTEAFF.

This rearrangement joins TRBV7-8 to TRBJ2-1; a weak D match, TRBD2 (6 bases). This CDR3 comprises 17 residues. CDR1 SGHVS and CDR2 FQNEAQ come from the germline V gene. The germline V and J ends were trimmed by 1 base and 0 bases, with 13 bases remaining between them. CDR3 residues: CASSLGGGASSYNEQFF. The CDR3 DNA follows: TGTGCCAGCAGCTTAGGCGGCGGGGCGAGCTCCTACAATGAGCAGTTCTTC.

This clone was picked up a small number of times. V gene TRBV9 combines with J gene TRBJ1-1, with 8 bases identical to TRBD1. Germline V gene data show CDR1 as SGDLS and CDR2 as YYNGEE. The CDR3 covers 15 residues. The trim removed 0 bases at V and 7 bases at J, leaving 8 bases unmatched. The CDR3 DNA reads as TGTGCCAGCAGCGTAGCAACAGGGGGTTCCTATGAAGCTTTCTTT. Encoded protein: CASSVATGGSYEAFF. Looking up the rest from reference TRBV9 and TRBJ1-1 gives the full variable domain: DSGVTQTPKHLITATGQRVTLRCSPRSGDLSVYWYQQSLDQGLQFLIQYYNGEERAKGNILERFSAQQFPDLHSELNLSSLELGDSALYFCASSVATGGSYEAFFGQGTRLTVV.

The chain combines TRBV28 with TRBJ1-4; D remains unclear. Trimming cost V 4 bases and J 3 bases, with 3 bases left between them. The CDR3 totals 12 residues. CDR1 is MDHEN, CDR2 SYDVKM, per germline. CDR3 region: CASSSPNEKLFF. The CDR3 DNA sequence: TGTGCCAGCAGTTCTCCTAATGAAAAACTGTTTTTT. The variable domain in full, completed from reference TRBV28 and TRBJ1-4, reads DVKVTQSSRYLVKRTGEKVFLECVQDMDHENMFWYRQDPGLGLRLIYFSYDVKMKEKGDIPEGYSVSREKKERFSLILESASTNQTSMYLCASSSPNEKLFFGSGTQLSVL.

Worth noting for this clone: Other nucleotide sequences in the sample specify the same CDR3. V is TRBV5-1 and J is TRBJ2-1, with 10 bases lining up with TRBD2. Trimming removed 1 base from V and 4 bases from J; junction bases left unmatched: 14. Per the germline V gene, CDR1 is SGHRS and CDR2 is YFSETQ. There are 19 residues in the CDR3. CDR3 residues: CASSLLVPSGSVPYNEQFF. Written as DNA, the CDR3 is TGCGCCAGCAGCTTGCTAGTCCCTAGCGGGAGTGTCCCTTACAATGAGCAGTTCTTC.

The chain employs TRBV6-1 and TRBJ2-5; TRBD1 might be the D (6 bases). The V end was cut by 2 bases, the J end by 0 bases, with 10 bases between. Germline CDR1 and CDR2: MNHNS and SASEGT. CDR3 size: 15 residues. The CDR3 here is CASSESGVYQETQYF. The CDR3 DNA is TGTGCCAGCAGTGAATCAGGGGTTTACCAAGAGACCCAGTACTTC.

The CDR3 sequence: CASSSHWLGLAALSYEQYF. CDR3 nucleotide sequence: TGTGCCAGCAGTTCCCACTGGCTGGGACTAGCGGCGTTATCCTACGAGCAGTACTTC. The gene calls are TRBV28 and TRBJ2-7; 11 nucleotides line up with TRBD2. The CDR3 covers 19 residues. Germline V gene lookup returns CDR1 MDHEN and CDR2 SYDVKM. V shed 4 bases and J 1 base; nucleotides not matched to a gene: 15.

The sample holds one count of this clone. V is TRBV4-3 and J is TRBJ2-7, with 12 bases that match TRBD1. Germline CDR1 is LGHNA and CDR2 is YSLEER. V shed 1 base, J shed 6 bases, and the junction held 7 bases outside the gene matches. This CDR3 has 16 amino acids. The CDR3 bases are TGCGCCAGCAGCCAAGCGCGGGACAGGGGGCACTGCGAGCAGTACTTC. Protein product: CASSQARDRGHCEQYF.

The chain is built from TRBV4-3 and TRBJ2-3; 12 bases fit TRBD2. The CDR3 spans 16 residues. Trimming at V came to 3 bases and at J to 5 bases, leaving 6 bases not matched to a gene. CDR1 LGHNA and CDR2 YSLEER come from the germline V gene. CDR3 sequence: CASSHIASGREDTQYF. CDR3 coding DNA: TGCGCCAGCAGCCACATTGCTAGCGGGAGGGAAGATACGCAGTATTTT.

The gene calls are TRBV5-1 and TRBJ1-2, with 10 bases fitting TRBD1. V lost 1 base and J lost 8; bases outside the gene matches: 8. The length of the CDR3 is 15 residues. Germline CDR1 reads SGHRS; CDR2 reads YFSETQ. In nucleotides, the CDR3 is TGCGCCAGCAGCTTGTGGGGGACAGGGGAGGACGGCTACACCTTC. Protein product: CASSLWGTGEDGYTF.

The CDR3 nucleotides read TGTGCCAGCAGGTGGGCCGGCCGAAATCAGCCCCAGCATTTT. Its protein product is CASRWAGRNQPQHF. V and J are TRBV27 and TRBJ1-5, with no clear D. CDR1 MNHEY and CDR2 SMNVEV come from the germline V gene (reference sequence). V shed 6 bases and J shed 4 bases, with 13 bases lying between them. This CDR3 contains 14 residues.

J is TRBJ1-6 and V is TRBV19; maybe TRBD1 (6 bases). This CDR3 is built from 13 residues. The ends were cut back, 9 bases at V and 6 bases at J, with 12 bases in the middle. Germline values: CDR1 LNHDA, CDR2 SQIVND (reference sequence). The CDR3 DNA follows: TGTGCCAGCGTCAGGGGAAGTAATTCACCCCTCCACTTT. It translates to CASVRGSNSPLHF.